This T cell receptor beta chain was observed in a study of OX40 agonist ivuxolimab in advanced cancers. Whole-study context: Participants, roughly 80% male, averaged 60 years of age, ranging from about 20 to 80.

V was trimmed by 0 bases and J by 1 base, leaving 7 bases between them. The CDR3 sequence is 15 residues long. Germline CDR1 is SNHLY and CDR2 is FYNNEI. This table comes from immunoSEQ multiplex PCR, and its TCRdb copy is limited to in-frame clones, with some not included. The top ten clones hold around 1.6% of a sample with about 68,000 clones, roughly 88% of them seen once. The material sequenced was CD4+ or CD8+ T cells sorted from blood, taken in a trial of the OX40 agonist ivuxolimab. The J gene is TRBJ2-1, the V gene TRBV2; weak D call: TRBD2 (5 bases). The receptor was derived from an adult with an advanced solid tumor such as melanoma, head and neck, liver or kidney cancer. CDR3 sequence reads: CASSEALASYNEQFF. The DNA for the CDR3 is TGTGCCAGCAGTGAAGCGCTAGCTTCCTACAATGAGCAGTTCTTC.